This TCR beta chain came from a study of T cell responses to AZD1222 COVID-19 vaccine. The data were produced by immunoSEQ multiplex PCR, yet TCRdb's version contains in-frame clones alone and is incomplete. The profile covers 80,000 to 95,000 clones, with 70% to 80% appearing a single time and over 20% taken by the ten largest. In the case of this clone: Its antigen remains unidentified.

The CDR3 is 14 amino acids. The V gene lost 3 bases and the J gene lost 1 base, with 9 bases spanning the gap. The V gene's germline CDR1 is KGHSH and CDR2 LQKENI. Study-wide results and limits: It was only after the peak T cell response that any repertoires were sampled. There were vaccine-associated CD4 TCRs across spike, dominant at 160-218 and 743-854. Females outnumbered males among donors, who were mostly white British; clonal diversity was possibly underestimated.

The sample was peripheral blood, taken on day 0 of AZD1222 vaccination. The clonotype originates from an adult in good health. The rearrangement links TRBV18 to TRBJ1-1, with D maybe TRBD1 (6 bases). This CDR3 reads CASSPGTQNTEAFF. Here the CDR3 DNA reads TGTGCCAGCTCACCTGGGACACAGAACACTGAAGCTTTCTTT.